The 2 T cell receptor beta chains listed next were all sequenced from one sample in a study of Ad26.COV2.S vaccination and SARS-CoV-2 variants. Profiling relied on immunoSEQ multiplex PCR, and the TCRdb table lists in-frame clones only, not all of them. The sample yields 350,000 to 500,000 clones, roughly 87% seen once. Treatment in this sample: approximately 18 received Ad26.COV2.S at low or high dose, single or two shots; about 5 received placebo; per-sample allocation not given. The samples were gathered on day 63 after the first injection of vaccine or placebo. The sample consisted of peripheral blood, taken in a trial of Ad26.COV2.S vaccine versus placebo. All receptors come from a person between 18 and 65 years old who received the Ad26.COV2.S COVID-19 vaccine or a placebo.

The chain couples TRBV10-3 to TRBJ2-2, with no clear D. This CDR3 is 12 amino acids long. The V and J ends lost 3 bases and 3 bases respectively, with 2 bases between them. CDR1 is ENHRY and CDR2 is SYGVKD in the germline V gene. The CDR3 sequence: CAISDHTGELFF. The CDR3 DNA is TGTGCCATCAGTGACCACACCGGGGAGCTGTTTTTT.

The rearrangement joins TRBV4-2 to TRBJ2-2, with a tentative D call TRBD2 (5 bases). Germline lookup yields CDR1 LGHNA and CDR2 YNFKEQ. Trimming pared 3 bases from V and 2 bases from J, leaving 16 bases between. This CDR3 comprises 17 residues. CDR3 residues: CASSHIPGLTNTGELFF. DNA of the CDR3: TGTGCCAGCAGCCACATCCCCGGACTTACAAACACCGGGGAGCTGTTTTTT.